The subject of this entry is one TCR beta chain. Repertoires were generated with immunoSEQ multiplex PCR, while TCRdb's copy carries only in-frame clones and drops some. This repertoire shows about 260,000 clones, 85% to 90% found once; its top ten account for 0.87%. The entry originates in a study of blood T cell repertoires in COVID-19. Cohorts were assigned according to the clinical history that participants reported. Someone with COVID-19 had been met by exposed participants within 2 weeks before study entry. The CDR3 contains 17 residues. The germline gives CDR1 MDHEN, CDR2 SYDVKM. Unmatched junction bases numbered 4, after V lost 6 bases and J lost 2 bases.

The sequence was obtained from a man in his fifties or sixties who had been exposed to COVID-19. Input material: PBMCs or T cells enriched from blood (not recorded which). The rearrangement uses TRBV28 and TRBJ2-1, with TRBD2 matching 16 bases. CDR3 amino acids: CASSGTSGRAPYNEQFF. The CDR3 DNA follows: TGTGCCAGCAGCGGGACTAGCGGGAGGGCCCCCTACAATGAGCAGTTCTTC.